This entry lists 21 T cell receptor beta chains sequenced from one sample in a study of T cell changes during pregnancy in multiple sclerosis. Assay used: immunoSEQ multiplex PCR; TCRdb lists only in-frame clones, some missing. In the table there are about 67,000 clones, around 92% of which are singletons. Sequencing was performed on peripheral blood, taken after pregnancy. The origin of the receptors is a female donor with multiple sclerosis, enrolled in a pregnancy study.

This sequence joins TRBV27 and TRBJ2-7; D is unresolved. The V end was cut by 1 base, the J end by 5 bases, with 12 bases between. The CDR3 totals 14 residues. CDR1 MNHEY and CDR2 SMNVEV come from the germline V gene (reference sequence). The CDR3 sequence: CASSLWSLRDEQYF. DNA for the CDR3: TGTGCCAGCAGTTTATGGAGCCTTCGTGACGAGCAGTACTTC.

The chain is built from TRBV5-1 and TRBJ2-7; D is perhaps TRBD1 (6 bases). From germline, CDR1 is SGHRS and CDR2 YFSETQ. Trimming left V 4 bases short and J 6 bases short, with 17 bases between. The CDR3 has 14 amino acids. CDR3 protein: CASSLGFEGGEQYF. CDR3 DNA: TGCGCCAGCAGCCTAGGATTCGAAGGGGGCGAGCAGTACTTC.

This chain links TRBV5-4 with TRBJ1-3; 10 bases match TRBD1. The CDR3 totals 16 residues. The trim removed 4 bases at V and 2 bases at J, leaving 6 bases unmatched. Germline V gives CDR1 SGHNT, CDR2 YYREEE (reference sequence). The CDR3 DNA reads as TGTGCCAGCAGCCCTGGACAGGGGGTCGCTGGAAACACCATATATTTT. It specifies CASSPGQGVAGNTIYF.

The chain has TRBV9 and TRBJ2-7; 8 bases map to TRBD1. Germline CDR1 and CDR2: SGDLS and YYNGEE. This CDR3 is built from 14 residues. V shed 4 bases and J 3 bases; nucleotides not matched to a gene: 6. The CDR3 here is CASSFGTGGYEQYF. DNA for the CDR3: TGTGCCAGCAGCTTCGGAACAGGGGGCTACGAGCAGTACTTC.

This clone was counted between two and nine times. V and J are TRBV9 and TRBJ1-1; D gene uncertain. The CDR3 runs to 14 residues. Between the trimmed V and J ends, which lost 0 bases and 1 base, there was a span of 7 bases. The V gene's germline CDR1 is SGDLS and CDR2 YYNGEE. CDR3 DNA sequence: TGTGCCAGCAGCGTAGGGGGAGAGAACACTGAAGCTTTCTTT. Encoded protein: CASSVGGENTEAFF.

The gene calls are TRBV28 and TRBJ1-4; no clear D. There are 13 residues in the CDR3. Germline V CDR1 and CDR2: MDHEN, SYDVKM. Trimming removed 11 bases at V and 8 bases at J, with 18 bases between. The CDR3 nucleotides read TGTGCCGGAAGTATGGCAACGAGGGAAAAACTGTTTTTT. Encoded protein: CAGSMATREKLFF.

The chain uses TRBV6-5 and TRBJ1-2; 9 bases agree with TRBD1. This CDR3 comprises 14 residues. J gave up 4 bases and V 5 bases, and 5 bases lay outside the gene matches. The germline gives CDR1 MNHEY, CDR2 SVGAGI. As DNA, the CDR3 is TGTGCCAGCAGTAGGACAGGGGAGACCTATGGCTACACCTTC. Translating gives CASSRTGETYGYTF.

The chain is built from TRBV9 and TRBJ1-2, with 8 positions matching TRBD1. With 2 bases clipped from V and 2 bases from J, the junction kept 5 bases outside the gene matches. The germline gives CDR1 SGDLS, CDR2 YYNGEE. This CDR3 has 15 amino acids. The CDR3 DNA sequence: TGTGCCAGCAGCGTCCTCGGACAGGGAAACTATGGCTACACCTTC. This translates into CASSVLGQGNYGYTF.

This chain joins TRBV5-4 and TRBJ2-1; 8 nucleotides match TRBD1. CDR3 size: 15 residues. Germline-derived CDR1 and CDR2 are SGHNT and YYREEE (reference sequence). With 0 bases clipped from V and 2 bases from J, the junction kept 1 base outside the gene matches. This CDR3 reads CASSLDRGTYNEQFF. DNA for the CDR3: TGTGCCAGCAGCTTGGACAGGGGGACCTACAATGAGCAGTTCTTC.

J is TRBJ1-2 and V is TRBV2, with 11 bases aligning to TRBD1. The germline V gene encodes CDR1 SNHLY and CDR2 FYNNEI. V lost 6 bases to trimming and J lost 5 bases; unmatched junction nucleotides: 8. The CDR3 is 15 residues long. In DNA, the CDR3 is TGTGCCAGCAGGAAAGGACAGGGGGCCAGGTATGGCTACACCTTC. Protein sequence: CASRKGQGARYGYTF.

This chain uses TRBV10-3 with TRBJ2-7; D is ambiguous. CDR1 is ENHRY and CDR2 is SYGVKD in the germline V gene. V was cut by 3 bases and J by 0 bases, with 6 bases left in between. This CDR3 spans 13 amino acids. The CDR3 reads CAISDPNSYEQYF. The CDR3, as DNA: TGTGCCATCAGTGACCCTAACTCCTACGAGCAGTACTTC.

The V gene is TRBV19, the J gene TRBJ1-3; a weak D match, TRBD1 (6 bases). The CDR3 loop spans 13 amino acids. Trimming removed 7 bases at V and 3 bases at J, with 10 bases between. The germline V gene encodes CDR1 LNHDA and CDR2 SQIVND (reference sequence). The CDR3: CASMLGGGNTIYF. CDR3 nucleotides: TGTGCCAGTATGTTAGGGGGTGGAAACACCATATATTTT.

The CDR3 DNA follows: TGTGCCAGCAGCTTAGCGGGGGCAAGTGAGCAGTTCTTC. This gives the protein CASSLAGASEQFF. The chain joins TRBV5-4 to TRBJ2-1, with 8 bases lining up with TRBD2. The junction had 4 bases not matched to a gene; V was cut back by 2 bases and J by 9 bases. CDR3 length equals 13 residues. The V gene's germline CDR1 is SGHNT and CDR2 YYREEE (reference sequence).

V and J are TRBV5-1 and TRBJ1-4; 11 bases fit TRBD1. The CDR3 spans 14 residues. The germline V gene encodes CDR1 SGHRS and CDR2 YFSETQ. Trimming took 4 bases from V and 7 from J; bases not matched to a gene: 3. The CDR3 spells CASSPGTGGEKLFF. The CDR3 region has the DNA TGCGCCAGCAGCCCCGGGACAGGGGGTGAAAAACTGTTTTTT.

V usage is TRBV4-1 and J usage is TRBJ2-5; 9 bases map to TRBD2. The CDR3 loop spans 14 amino acids. V was pared by 3 bases and J by 3 bases, with 2 bases of the junction left unmatched. Germline V gives CDR1 MGHRA, CDR2 YSYEKL. CDR3: CASSQTSGEETQYF. The DNA for the CDR3 is TGCGCCAGCAGCCAGACTAGCGGAGAAGAGACCCAGTACTTC.

The chain carries TRBV2 and TRBJ1-5; D is unclear. Looked up from germline, CDR1 is SNHLY and CDR2 is FYNNEI. CDR3 size: 12 residues. With 5 bases removed from V and 5 bases from J, the gap between germline ends came to 7 bases. The CDR3 sequence is CASSTGYQPQHF. CDR3 DNA sequence: TGTGCCAGCAGTACGGGGTATCAGCCCCAGCATTTT.

V is TRBV5-5 and J is TRBJ2-7; the match to TRBD2 covers 9 bases. Germline CDR1 reads SGHKS; CDR2 reads YYEKEE (reference sequence). The CDR3 consists of 15 residues. The junction had 7 bases not matched to a gene; V was cut back by 3 bases and J by 3 bases. CDR3 coding DNA: TGTGCCAGCAGCTCGAATAGCGGGGGCGGCTACGAGCAGTACTTC. As protein: CASSSNSGGGYEQYF.

The rearrangement links TRBV6-1 to TRBJ1-5, with unresolved D. V lost 0 bases and J lost 10, with 10 bases in between. The CDR3 loop spans 13 amino acids. Germline CDR1 and CDR2: MNHNS and SASEGT. The CDR3 protein is CASSEADGVPQHF. The CDR3 DNA reads as TGTGCCAGCAGTGAAGCAGACGGGGTCCCCCAGCATTTT.

The rearrangement uses TRBV6-6 and TRBJ2-5, with unresolved D. This CDR3 comprises 12 residues. Germline V lookup: CDR1 MNHNY, CDR2 SVGAGI (reference sequence). Trimming stripped 6 bases from V and 5 bases from J, with 10 bases between. The CDR3 is CASSSPSETQYF. In nucleotides, the CDR3 is TGTGCCAGCAGCTCCCCCTCGGAGACCCAGTACTTC.

The chain recombines TRBV18 with TRBJ2-1; possibly TRBD1 for D (6 bases). Trimming took off 5 bases at V and 5 bases at J, with 7 bases between the two ends. This CDR3 is 12 amino acids long. Germline CDR1 KGHSH, CDR2 LQKENI. The CDR3 sequence: CASSYRDNEQFF. CDR3 bases: TGTGCCAGCTCATACAGGGACAATGAGCAGTTCTTC.

J is TRBJ2-2 and V is TRBV5-1; TRBD2 aligns across 7 bases. This CDR3 spans 17 amino acids. Looked up from germline, CDR1 is SGHRS and CDR2 is YFSETQ. V lost 0 bases and J lost 5; bases outside the gene matches: 10. CDR3 bases: TGCGCCAGCAGCTTGGTCTGGGGGACTAAAAAAACCGGGGAGCTGTTTTTT. This codes for CASSLVWGTKKTGELFF. Combining the CDR3 with reference TRBV5-1 and TRBJ2-2 gives the whole variable domain KAGVTQTPRYLIKTRGQQVTLSCSPISGHRSVSWYQQTPGQGLQFLFEYFSETQRNKGNFPGRFSGRQFSNSRSEMNVSTLELGDSALYLCASSLVWGTKKTGELFFGEGSRLTVL.